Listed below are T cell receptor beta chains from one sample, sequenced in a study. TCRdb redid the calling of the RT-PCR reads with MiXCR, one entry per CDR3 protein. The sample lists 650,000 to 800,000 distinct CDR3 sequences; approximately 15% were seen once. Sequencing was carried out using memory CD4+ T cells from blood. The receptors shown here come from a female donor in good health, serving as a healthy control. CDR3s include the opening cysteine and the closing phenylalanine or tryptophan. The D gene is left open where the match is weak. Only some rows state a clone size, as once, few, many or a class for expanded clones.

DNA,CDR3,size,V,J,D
TGTGCCTGGAGTGGGGTCATGATGAACACCATATATTTT,CAWSGVMMNTIYF,.,TRBV30,TRBJ1-3,.
TGTGCCAGCAGCTACCAACCGAGCTCTGGGGCCAACGTCCTGACTTTC,CASSYQPSSGANVLTF,.,TRBV9,TRBJ2-6,.
TGTGCCAGCAGCCGACTGCAGATAGGTGAGCAGTTCTTC,CASSRLQIGEQFF,.,TRBV7-9,TRBJ2-1,.
TGTGCCAGCAGACCTGCAAACAGCGGCAAAGCTTTCTTT,CASRPANSGKAFF,.,TRBV6-5,TRBJ1-1,.
TGTGCCAGCAGCCGGGGGTACAAGGACGGAGCCAAAAACATTCAGTACTTC,CASSRGYKDGAKNIQYF,few,TRBV3-1,TRBJ2-4,.
TGCGCCAGCAGCCCTACAGTTACCGATTATGGCTACACCTTC,CASSPTVTDYGYTF,.,TRBV5-1,TRBJ1-2,.
TGTGCCAGCAGCTTGGAACTAGGATGGGGTACGCAGTATTTT,CASSLELGWGTQYF,.,TRBV5-4,TRBJ2-3,.
TGTGCCAGCACCAAACGGGCCGATGGCTACACCTTC,CASTKRADGYTF,few,TRBV12-3/TRBV12-4,TRBJ1-2,.
TGTGCCAGCAGCCCTACAGGACAATACCTGGGCGAGCAGTACTTC,CASSPTGQYLGEQYF,few,TRBV9,TRBJ2-7,.
TGTGCCAGCCAGAGAACCCCGGGACTGTACACTGAAGCTTTCTTT,CASQRTPGLYTEAFF,few,TRBV28,TRBJ1-1,.
TGTGCCAGCAGCTTGGACGGCTTGAACACCTACAATGAGCAGTTCTTC,CASSLDGLNTYNEQFF,.,TRBV5-4,TRBJ2-1,.
TGTGCCAGCAGCCCATTGACAGGGTATGGCGAGCAGTACTTC,CASSPLTGYGEQYF,.,TRBV7-2,TRBJ2-7,TRBD1
TGTGCCAGCAGTTACTGGGGAGGTGACGGGGAGCTGTTTTTT,CASSYWGGDGELFF,few,TRBV12-3/TRBV12-4,TRBJ2-2,.
TGCGCCAGCAGCTCCGGAATCGAGGGTGGTTCGGAGACCCAGTACTTC,CASSSGIEGGSETQYF,few,TRBV5-1,TRBJ2-5,.
TGCAGTGCTTTAGAGGGACAGGGGGCGAATTCACCCCTCCACTTT,CSALEGQGANSPLHF,few,TRBV20-1,TRBJ1-6,TRBD1
TGCGCCAGCAGCCAGTTCCAGGGACCCAATGAAAAACTGTTTTTT,CASSQFQGPNEKLFF,.,TRBV5-1,TRBJ1-4,.
TGTGCCAGCAGCCTCCCGCTGCGTACAGAGCCTTACGAGCAGTACTTC,CASSLPLRTEPYEQYF,.,TRBV7-8,TRBJ2-7,.
TGTGCCAGCAGCCGCGACTCCGGACAGGGCCAAGAGACCCAGTACTTC,CASSRDSGQGQETQYF,many,TRBV6-5,TRBJ2-5,TRBD1
TGTGCCAGCAGTTACGTGGCCTGGGAGACTGAAGCTTTCTTT,CASSYVAWETEAFF,few,TRBV6-5,TRBJ1-1,.
TGTGCCATCAGTGAGGGGCAGGGGTTTAGTGAAAAACTGTTTTTT,CAISEGQGFSEKLFF,.,TRBV10-3,TRBJ1-4,.
TGTGCCAGCAGCTTACTCTTGCTCTCCCTCACAGATACGCAGTATTTT,CASSLLLLSLTDTQYF,.,TRBV7-2,TRBJ2-3,.
TGTGCCAGCAGTTTAGAGTACCCGGCGGGACCCAATTTC,CASSLEYPAGPNF,few,TRBV12-3/TRBV12-4,TRBJ2-6,.
TGCGCCAGCAGCACCCAGGGACTAGCGGGAGGAGAGACCCAGTACTTC,CASSTQGLAGGETQYF,few,TRBV5-1,TRBJ2-5,TRBD2
TGTGCCAGCAGTGAAGGGGGTTGGACAGTATATGGCTACACCTTC,CASSEGGWTVYGYTF,.,TRBV2,TRBJ1-2,.
TGTGCCACCAGTGATTACTTCGGACAGGGGGGCAATACAGATACGCAGTATTTT,CATSDYFGQGGNTDTQYF,many,TRBV24-1,TRBJ2-3,TRBD1
TGTGCCAGCAGACCCGGGGCCTCCTACGAGCAGTACTTC,CASRPGASYEQYF,many,TRBV6-6,TRBJ2-7,.
TGCGCCAGCAGCCAAGGGGGAAATCAGCCCCAGCATTTT,CASSQGGNQPQHF,many,TRBV4-3,TRBJ1-5,.
TGTGCCAGCAGATTAGCGGATTACAATGAGCAGTTCTTC,CASRLADYNEQFF,few,TRBV7-2,TRBJ2-1,.
TGTGCCATCAGCAACCGGGACAGGGGCCTTAATTCACCCCTCCACTTT,CAISNRDRGLNSPLHF,once,TRBV10-3,TRBJ1-6,TRBD1
TGCAGCGCAAGGGGACAGGACTTCATGAACACTGAAGCTTTCTTT,CSARGQDFMNTEAFF,many,TRBV29-1,TRBJ1-1,TRBD1
TGTGCCTGGAGTGCGTCAGGGGGTGTAAAACTGTTTTTT,CAWSASGGVKLFF,.,TRBV30,TRBJ1-4,TRBD1
TGCGCCAGCAGCCTAATTGGGTCCAGGGACGGGCAGTATTTT,CASSLIGSRDGQYF,.,TRBV5-1,TRBJ2-3,.
TGCGCCAGCAGCCAAATCGGCGTAATGAATTCACCCCTCCACTTT,CASSQIGVMNSPLHF,many,TRBV4-3,TRBJ1-6,.
TGCAGTGCCGACCGGAATGAGCAGTTCTTC,CSADRNEQFF,many,TRBV20-1,TRBJ2-1,.
TGCGCCAGCAGCCCTGGGGACTACCTCTACGAGCAGTACTTC,CASSPGDYLYEQYF,few,TRBV4-1,TRBJ2-7,TRBD2
TGCAGTGCCCCCGACAGCCACTCTGGAAACACCATATATTTT,CSAPDSHSGNTIYF,few,TRBV20-1,TRBJ1-3,.
TGTGCCAGCAGCTTAGGGGCAAGTCGTAATGAAAAACTGTTTTTT,CASSLGASRNEKLFF,few,TRBV7-6,TRBJ1-4,.
TGTGCCAGCAGCTTTCAAGCAGTTAGCACAGATACGCAGTATTTT,CASSFQAVSTDTQYF,few,TRBV6-4,TRBJ2-3,.
TGTGCCTGGAGTGGGGTGGGGACTAGCGGTTACGAGCAGTACTTC,CAWSGVGTSGYEQYF,.,TRBV30,TRBJ2-7,TRBD2
TGCAGTGCCAGAGGGGAGTCAACCTACGAGCAGTACTTC,CSARGESTYEQYF,.,TRBV20-1,TRBJ2-7,.
TGTGCCAGCAGCCGTGACGGGCTAAGCTCCTACGAGCAGTACTTC,CASSRDGLSSYEQYF,.,TRBV4-2,TRBJ2-7,.
TGCAGCGTTGAAATCGGCCCTCCGACGGAGACCCAGTACTTC,CSVEIGPPTETQYF,many,TRBV29-1,TRBJ2-5,.
TGTGCCAGCAGCTCCCGGACAGGGGGTTTCTATGGCTACACCTTC,CASSSRTGGFYGYTF,.,TRBV7-8,TRBJ1-2,TRBD1
TGTGCCTGGAGCGAGCGCGTGAACACTGAAGCTTTCTTT,CAWSERVNTEAFF,few,TRBV30,TRBJ1-1,.